The sequence of this T cell receptor (beta chain) was determined in a study of tumor and adjacent non-tumor tissue in lung cancer. A modified ARM-PCR protocol with three rounds of nested PCR amplified TCRbeta. From the multiplex PCR reads, TCRdb called clonotypes with MiXCR, one entry per CDR3 protein. This table has 55,000 to 70,000 distinct CDR3 sequences, roughly 60% appearing once. No cell sorting was done before RNA was extracted from the tissue. Newly diagnosed lung cancer patients had thoracic surgery in China, August–late 2014, without prior chemotherapy. The germline V gene encodes CDR1 MNHNY and CDR2 SVGAGI (reference sequence). The CDR3 covers 13 residues.

The sequence was obtained from a man between 50 and 59 years old with non-small cell lung cancer. Sequences were obtained from lung tumor tissue. The chain is built from TRBV6-6 and TRBJ1-1, with 9 bases fitting TRBD1. This CDR3 reads CDSLQGARAEAFF. The CDR3, as DNA: TGTGATAGCCTACAGGGGGCGAGGGCTGAAGCTTTCTTT.